There are many counts of the clone carrying this TCR beta chain. Its antigen remains unidentified. CDR3 length equals 15 residues. The J segment lost 9 bases and the V segment lost 2 bases, leaving 9 bases of the junction unmatched. Germline loops: CDR1 SNHLY, CDR2 FYNNEI. These data come from a study of shared clonotypes between healthy human individuals. General study findings and limits: Clonotype sharing among donors, it was expected, would be affected by sequencing depth.

Ten immunoSEQ deep assay plates were used to sequence the DNA of unsorted PBMCs. Per the original methods: Junction-only immunoSEQ sequences carried no quality scores, so filtering differed. Assay used: immunoSEQ multiplex PCR; TCRdb lists only in-frame clones, some missing. The D gene and trimming were derived from the DNA, and the V and J assignments and clone size from that table. Of hundreds of thousands of clones listed, around 76% are singletons. The sample was PBMCs. This TCR came from a woman aged 40 to 55 in good health. Some clones in this sample may be carry-over from other donors' samples. The chain is built from TRBV2 and TRBJ1-2; 10 bases map to TRBD1. The CDR3 reads CASSEWTGGVLRYTF. CDR3 sequence (DNA): TGTGCCAGCAGTGAATGGACAGGGGGGGTATTACGCTACACCTTC. Drawing the rest from reference TRBV2 and TRBJ1-2, the complete variable domain is EPEVTQTPSHQVTQMGQEVILRCVPISNHLYFYWYRQILGQKVEFLVSFYNNEISEKSEIFDDQFSVERPDGSNFTLKIRSTKLEDSAMYFCASSEWTGGVLRYTFGSGTRLTVV.